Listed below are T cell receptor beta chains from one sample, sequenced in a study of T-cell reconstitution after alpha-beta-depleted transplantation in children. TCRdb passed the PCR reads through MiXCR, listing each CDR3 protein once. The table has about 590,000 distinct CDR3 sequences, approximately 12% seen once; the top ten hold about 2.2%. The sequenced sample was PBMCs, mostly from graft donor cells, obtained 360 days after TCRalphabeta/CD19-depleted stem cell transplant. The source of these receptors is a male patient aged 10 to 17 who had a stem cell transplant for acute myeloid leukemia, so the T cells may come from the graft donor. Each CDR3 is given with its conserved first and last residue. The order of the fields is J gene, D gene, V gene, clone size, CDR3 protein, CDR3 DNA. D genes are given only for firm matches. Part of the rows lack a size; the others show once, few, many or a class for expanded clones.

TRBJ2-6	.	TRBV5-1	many	CASSLNVGAGSGANVLTF	TGCGCCAGCAGCTTGAATGTGGGCGCGGGCTCTGGGGCCAACGTCCTGACTTTC
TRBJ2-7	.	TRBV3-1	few	CASSQDPPGYHEQYF	TGTGCCAGCAGCCAAGATCCGCCGGGTTACCACGAGCAGTACTTC
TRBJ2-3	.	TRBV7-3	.	CASSHGTYTDTQYF	TGTGCCAGCAGCCACGGGACTTACACAGATACGCAGTATTTT
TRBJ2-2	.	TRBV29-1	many	CSVETTNTGELFF	TGCAGCGTTGAGACAACGAACACCGGGGAGCTGTTTTTT
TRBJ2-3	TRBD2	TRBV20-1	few	CSAQTSGTTDTQYF	TGCAGTGCCCAGACTAGCGGGACCACAGATACGCAGTATTTT
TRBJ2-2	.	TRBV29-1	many	CSVEIAPLGGELFF	TGCAGCGTTGAAATAGCGCCCTTGGGGGGGGAGCTGTTTTTT
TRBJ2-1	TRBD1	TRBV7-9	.	CASSSGTGMPYNEQFF	TGTGCCAGCAGCTCTGGGACAGGGATGCCCTACAATGAGCAGTTCTTC
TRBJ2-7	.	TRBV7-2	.	CASSLGFQVYSYEQYF	TGTGCCAGCAGCTTAGGTTTTCAGGTCTACTCCTACGAGCAGTACTTC
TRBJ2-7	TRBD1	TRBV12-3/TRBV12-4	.	CARSLGTAYEQYF	TGTGCCAGAAGTTTGGGGACAGCCTACGAGCAGTACTTC
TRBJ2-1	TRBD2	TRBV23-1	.	CASRAGLAANNEQFF	TGCGCCAGCAGGGCCGGACTAGCGGCGAACAATGAGCAGTTCTTC
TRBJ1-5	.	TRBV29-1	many	CSVDEGSNQPQHF	TGCAGCGTTGATGAGGGGAGCAATCAGCCCCAGCATTTT
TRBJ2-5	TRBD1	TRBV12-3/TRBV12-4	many	CASRRQGGETQYF	TGTGCCAGCAGACGACAGGGGGGAGAGACCCAGTACTTC
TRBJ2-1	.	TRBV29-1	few	CSVEEREDHNEQFF	TGCAGCGTTGAAGAAAGGGAGGATCACAATGAGCAGTTCTTC
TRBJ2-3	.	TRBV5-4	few	CASSLFPGTDTQYF	TGTGCCAGCAGCTTGTTCCCAGGGACAGATACGCAGTATTTT
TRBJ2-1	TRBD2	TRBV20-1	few	CSASAVLAGGPPETHEQFF	TGCAGTGCTAGTGCCGTCCTAGCGGGAGGCCCCCCGGAAACCCATGAGCAGTTCTTC
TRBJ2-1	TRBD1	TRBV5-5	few	CASLTGVPGSYNEQFF	TGTGCCAGCCTTACAGGGGTACCGGGCTCCTACAATGAGCAGTTCTTC
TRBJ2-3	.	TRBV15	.	CATSRESLAWEDTQYF	TGTGCCACCAGCAGAGAGTCACTAGCATGGGAAGATACGCAGTATTTT
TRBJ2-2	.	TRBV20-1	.	CSARDWGAGELFF	TGCAGTGCTAGAGATTGGGGAGCCGGGGAGCTGTTTTTT
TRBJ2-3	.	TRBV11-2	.	CASSLDLAAGTDTQYF	TGTGCCAGCAGCTTAGACTTAGCGGCCGGCACAGATACGCAGTATTTT
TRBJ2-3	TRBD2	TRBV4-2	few	CASSQVTSGPSDTQYF	TGTGCCAGCAGCCAAGTGACTAGCGGCCCATCAGATACGCAGTATTTT
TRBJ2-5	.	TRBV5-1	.	CASSSPKGWTQKETQYF	TGCGCCAGCAGCTCCCCCAAAGGATGGACACAAAAAGAGACCCAGTACTTC
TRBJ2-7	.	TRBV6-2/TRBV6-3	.	CASAADSANYEQYF	TGTGCCAGCGCCGCGGACAGCGCAAACTACGAGCAGTACTTC
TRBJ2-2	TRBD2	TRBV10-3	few	CAITSASGNTGELFF	TGTGCCATCACTTCGGCTAGCGGGAACACCGGGGAGCTGTTTTTT
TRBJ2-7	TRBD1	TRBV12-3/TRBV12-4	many	CASRYSGQVNYEQYF	TGTGCCAGCAGGTACTCGGGACAGGTGAACTACGAGCAGTACTTC
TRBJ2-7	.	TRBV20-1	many	CSASVPTEQYF	TGCAGTGCTAGTGTTCCAACCGAGCAGTACTTC
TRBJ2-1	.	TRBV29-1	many	CSVGDWLVDEQFF	TGCAGCGTGGGGGACTGGCTGGTCGATGAGCAGTTCTTC
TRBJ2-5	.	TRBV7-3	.	CASSLDPGGETQYF	TGTGCCAGCAGTCTTGACCCCGGAGGGGAGACCCAGTACTTC
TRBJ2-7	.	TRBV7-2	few	CASSLAGRSEQYF	TGTGCCAGCAGCTTAGCGGGACGGTCCGAGCAGTACTTC
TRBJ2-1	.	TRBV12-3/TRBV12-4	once	CASIRGLQNPKAYNEQFF	TGTGCCAGCATCAGGGGACTCCAGAACCCGAAAGCTTATAATGAGCAGTTCTTC
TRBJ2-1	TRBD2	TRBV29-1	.	CSVEDRASGIYNEQFF	TGCAGCGTTGAAGATCGGGCTAGCGGAATATACAATGAGCAGTTCTTC
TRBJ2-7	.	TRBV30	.	CAWSPGTPSYEQYF	TGTGCCTGGAGTCCCGGGACCCCGTCCTACGAGCAGTACTTC
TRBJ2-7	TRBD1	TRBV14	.	CASRGTGKGEQYF	TGTGCCAGCAGGGGGACAGGAAAGGGCGAGCAGTACTTC
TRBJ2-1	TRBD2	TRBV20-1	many	CSARGLAGGLYNEQFF	TGCAGTGCTAGGGGATTAGCGGGAGGGTTGTACAATGAGCAGTTCTTC
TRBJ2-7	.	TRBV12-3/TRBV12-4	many	CASSFWQYF	TGTGCCAGCAGTTTTTGGCAGTACTTC
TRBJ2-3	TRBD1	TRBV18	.	CASSPYRGDTQYF	TGTGCCAGCTCACCGTACAGGGGCGATACGCAGTATTTT
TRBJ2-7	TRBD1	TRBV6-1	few	CASSTGGTGKKQYF	TGTGCCAGCAGTACGGGCGGGACAGGGAAGAAGCAGTACTTC
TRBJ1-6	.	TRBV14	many	CASRAAGGRRHSPLHF	TGTGCCAGCCGCGCGGCGGGGGGAAGGCGGCATTCACCCCTCCACTTT
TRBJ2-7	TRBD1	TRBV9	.	CASSAGTGVGEQYF	TGTGCCAGCAGCGCCGGGACAGGGGTGGGCGAGCAGTACTTC
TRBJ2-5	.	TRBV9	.	CASSEEGTQYF	TGTGCCAGCAGCGAAGAGGGGACCCAGTACTTC
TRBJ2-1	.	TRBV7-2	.	CASSGRDSGYNEQFF	TGTGCCAGCAGCGGCCGGGACTCGGGATACAATGAGCAGTTCTTC
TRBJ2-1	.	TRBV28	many	CASSFSGLVRPSFFNEQFF	TGTGCCAGCAGTTTCTCTGGACTGGTTAGGCCCTCTTTTTTCAATGAGCAGTTCTTC